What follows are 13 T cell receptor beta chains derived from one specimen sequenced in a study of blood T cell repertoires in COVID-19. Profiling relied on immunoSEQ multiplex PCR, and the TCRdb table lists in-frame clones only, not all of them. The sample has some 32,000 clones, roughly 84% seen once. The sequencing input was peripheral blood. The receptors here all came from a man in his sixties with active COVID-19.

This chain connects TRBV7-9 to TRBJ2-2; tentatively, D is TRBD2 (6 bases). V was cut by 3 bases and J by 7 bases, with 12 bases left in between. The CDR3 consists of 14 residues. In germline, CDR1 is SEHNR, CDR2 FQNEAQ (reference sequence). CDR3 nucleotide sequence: TGTGCCAGCAGCTTCGGAGGGGCAGGCGGGGAGCTGTTTTTT. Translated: CASSFGGAGGELFF.

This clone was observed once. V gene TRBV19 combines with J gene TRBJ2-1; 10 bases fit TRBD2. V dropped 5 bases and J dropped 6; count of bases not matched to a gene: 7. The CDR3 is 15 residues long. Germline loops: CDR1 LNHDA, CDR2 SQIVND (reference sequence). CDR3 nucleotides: TGTGCCAGTAGTCCGCCGGGACTAGCGTTCAATGAGCAGTTCTTC. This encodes CASSPPGLAFNEQFF.

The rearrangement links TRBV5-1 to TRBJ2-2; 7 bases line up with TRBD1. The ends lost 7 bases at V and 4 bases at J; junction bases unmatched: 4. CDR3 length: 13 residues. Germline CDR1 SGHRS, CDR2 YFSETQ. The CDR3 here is CASRDSFTGELFF. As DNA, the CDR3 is TGCGCCAGCCGGGACAGTTTCACCGGGGAGCTGTTTTTT.

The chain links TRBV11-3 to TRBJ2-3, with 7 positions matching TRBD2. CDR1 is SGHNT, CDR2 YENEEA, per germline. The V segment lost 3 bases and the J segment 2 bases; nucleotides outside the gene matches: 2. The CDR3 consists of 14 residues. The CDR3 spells CASSLGGSTDTQYF. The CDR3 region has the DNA TGTGCCAGCAGCTTGGGAGGGTCCACAGATACGCAGTATTTT.

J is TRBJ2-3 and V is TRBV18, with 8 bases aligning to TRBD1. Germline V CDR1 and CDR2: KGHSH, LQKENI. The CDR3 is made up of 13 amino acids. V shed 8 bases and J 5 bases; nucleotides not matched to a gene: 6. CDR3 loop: CASRDRPGDTQYF. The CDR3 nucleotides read TGTGCCAGCCGGGACAGGCCTGGAGATACGCAGTATTTT.

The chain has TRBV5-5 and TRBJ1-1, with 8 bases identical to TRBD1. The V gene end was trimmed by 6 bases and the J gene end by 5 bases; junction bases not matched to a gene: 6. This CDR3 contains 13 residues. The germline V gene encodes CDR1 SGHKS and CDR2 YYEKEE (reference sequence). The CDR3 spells CASIPGQVTEAFF. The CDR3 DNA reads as TGTGCCAGCATCCCGGGACAGGTGACTGAAGCTTTCTTT.

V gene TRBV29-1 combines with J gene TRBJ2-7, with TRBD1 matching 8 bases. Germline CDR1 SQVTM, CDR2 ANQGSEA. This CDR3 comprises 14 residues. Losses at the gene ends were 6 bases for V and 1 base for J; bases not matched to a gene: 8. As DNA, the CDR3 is TGCAGCGTCCTCCGGACAGGGAGTTCCTACGAGCAGTACTTC. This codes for CSVLRTGSSYEQYF.

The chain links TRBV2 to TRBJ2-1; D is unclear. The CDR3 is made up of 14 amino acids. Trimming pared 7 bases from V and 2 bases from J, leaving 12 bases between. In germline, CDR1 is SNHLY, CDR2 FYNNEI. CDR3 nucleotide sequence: TGTGCCAGCAAGGCCCTAGAAACCTACAATGAGCAGTTCTTC. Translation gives CASKALETYNEQFF.

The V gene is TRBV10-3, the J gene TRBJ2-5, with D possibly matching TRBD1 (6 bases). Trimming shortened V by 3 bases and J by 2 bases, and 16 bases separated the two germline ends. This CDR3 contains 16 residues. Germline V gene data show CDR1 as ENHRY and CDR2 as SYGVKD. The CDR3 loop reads CAISEDRPGKQETQYF. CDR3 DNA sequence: TGTGCCATCAGTGAAGACAGGCCGGGTAAACAAGAGACCCAGTACTTC.

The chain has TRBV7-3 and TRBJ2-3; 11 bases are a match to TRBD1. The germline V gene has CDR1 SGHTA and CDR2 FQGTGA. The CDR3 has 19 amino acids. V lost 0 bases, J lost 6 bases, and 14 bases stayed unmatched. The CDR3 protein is CASSLTIGPGQGEADTQYF. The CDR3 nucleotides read TGTGCCAGCAGCTTAACCATCGGGCCGGGACAGGGGGAGGCGGATACGCAGTATTTT.

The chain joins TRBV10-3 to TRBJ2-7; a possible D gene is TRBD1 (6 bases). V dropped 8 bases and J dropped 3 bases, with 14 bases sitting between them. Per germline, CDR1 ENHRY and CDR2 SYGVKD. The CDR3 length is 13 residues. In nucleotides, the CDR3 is TGTGCCATCGCAGGGGACAAGTACTACGAGCAGTACTTC. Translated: CAIAGDKYYEQYF.

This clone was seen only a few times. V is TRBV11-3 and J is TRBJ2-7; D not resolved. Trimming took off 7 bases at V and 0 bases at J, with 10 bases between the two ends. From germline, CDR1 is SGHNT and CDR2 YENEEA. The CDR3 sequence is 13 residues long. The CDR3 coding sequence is TGTGCCAGCACCCAGGATTACTCCTACGAGCAGTACTTC. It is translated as CASTQDYSYEQYF. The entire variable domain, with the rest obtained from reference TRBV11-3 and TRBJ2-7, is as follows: EAGVVQSPRYKIIEKKQPVAFWCNPISGHNTLYWYLQNLGQGPELLIRYENEEAVDDSQLPKDRFSAERLKGVDSTLKIQPAELGDSAVYLCASTQDYSYEQYFGPGTRLTVT.

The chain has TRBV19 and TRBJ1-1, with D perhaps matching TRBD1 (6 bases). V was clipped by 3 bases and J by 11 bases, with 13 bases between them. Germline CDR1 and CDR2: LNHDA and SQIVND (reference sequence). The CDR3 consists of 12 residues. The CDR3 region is CASSIMGAPAFF. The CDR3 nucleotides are TGTGCCAGTAGTATTATGGGGGCGCCGGCTTTCTTT.